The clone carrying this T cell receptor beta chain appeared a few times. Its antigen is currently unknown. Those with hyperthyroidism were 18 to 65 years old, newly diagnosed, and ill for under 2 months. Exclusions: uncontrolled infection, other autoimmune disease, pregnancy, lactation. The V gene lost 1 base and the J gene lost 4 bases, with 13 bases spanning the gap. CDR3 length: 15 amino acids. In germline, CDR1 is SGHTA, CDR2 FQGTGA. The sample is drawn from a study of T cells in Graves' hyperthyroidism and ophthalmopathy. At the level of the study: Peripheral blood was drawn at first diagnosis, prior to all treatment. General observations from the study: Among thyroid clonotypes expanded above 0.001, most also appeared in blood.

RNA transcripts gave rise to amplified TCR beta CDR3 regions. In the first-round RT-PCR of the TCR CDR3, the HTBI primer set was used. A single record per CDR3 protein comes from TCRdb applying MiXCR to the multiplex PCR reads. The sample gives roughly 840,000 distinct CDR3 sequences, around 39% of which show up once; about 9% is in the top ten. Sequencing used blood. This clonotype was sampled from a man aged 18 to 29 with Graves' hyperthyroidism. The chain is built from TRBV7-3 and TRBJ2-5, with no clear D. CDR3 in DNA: TGTGCCAGCAGCTTAAGTGGGGTCGGTAGAGAGACCCAGTACTTC. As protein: CASSLSGVGRETQYF.